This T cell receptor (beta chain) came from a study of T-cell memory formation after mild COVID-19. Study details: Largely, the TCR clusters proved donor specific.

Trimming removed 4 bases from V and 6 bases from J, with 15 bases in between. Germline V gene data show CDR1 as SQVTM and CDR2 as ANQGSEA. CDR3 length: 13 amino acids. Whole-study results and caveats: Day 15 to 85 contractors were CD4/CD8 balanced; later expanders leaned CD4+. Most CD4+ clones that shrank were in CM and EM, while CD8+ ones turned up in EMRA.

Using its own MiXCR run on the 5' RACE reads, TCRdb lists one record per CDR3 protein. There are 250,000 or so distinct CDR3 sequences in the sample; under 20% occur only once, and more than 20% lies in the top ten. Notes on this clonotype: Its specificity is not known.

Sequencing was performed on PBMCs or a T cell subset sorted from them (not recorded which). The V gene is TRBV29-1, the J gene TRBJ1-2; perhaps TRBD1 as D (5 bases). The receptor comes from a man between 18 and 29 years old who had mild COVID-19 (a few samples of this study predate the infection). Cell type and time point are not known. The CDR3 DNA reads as TGCAGCGTTGTCGGTCCAGGGAGGAATGGCTACACCTTC. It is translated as CSVVGPGRNGYTF. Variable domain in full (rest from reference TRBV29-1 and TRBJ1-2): SAVISQKPSRDICQRGTSLTIQCQVDSQVTMMFWYRQQPGQSLTLIATANQGSEATYESGFVIDKFPISRPNLTFSTLTVSNMSPEDSSIYLCSVVGPGRNGYTFGSGTRLTVV.